This T cell receptor beta chain was sequenced for a study of control samples from healthy donors and cancer patients (dated by TCRdb to 2020 to 2022). The count of this clone is one. There is no known antigen for this receptor. Nothing much larger sits one base from this clone, and base qualities are not available. From the germline V gene, CDR1 is MNHNS and CDR2 is SASEGT. The CDR3 spans 17 residues, from the cysteine through the phenylalanine. Of all the DNA, just the CDR3 is kept, 51 bases in frame from base 1. Trimming accounts for 2 bases at V and 2 bases at J, while the number of junction bases matched to no gene is 11. The library was prepared using the immunoSEQ multiplex PCR assay. TCRdb retrieved this table from immuneACCESS and kept in-frame rearrangements only. Not all clones are present; in checked studies, unresolved V genes account for under half, and no reason is known for the remainder. The sample table holds fewer than 200,000 clones, of which about 93% were seen once. Approximately 4% of the sample comes from the top ten.

The sequencing input was blood. The chain uses TRBV6-1 and TRBJ2-5; 7 bases in between match TRBD2. The TCR comes from a woman aged 55-70 years in good health. The DNA is as follows: TGTGCCAGCAGTGAATTATCGAGTTTGCGGGGGCAAGAGACCCAGTACTTC. It is translated as CASSELSSLRGQETQYF.